This T cell receptor (beta chain) was sequenced for a study of T cells in Graves' hyperthyroidism and ophthalmopathy. Study at large: Peripheral blood was obtained at initial diagnosis, preceding any treatment.

Amplification of TCR beta CDR3 regions used RNA as the template. HTBI primers were employed in a first-round RT-PCR of the TCR CDR3. TCRdb reprocessed the multiplex PCR reads with MiXCR, giving one entry per CDR3 protein. The table records a few hundred thousand distinct CDR3 sequences, about 15% of them present only once. The CDR3 runs 16 residues. Germline V gene lookup returns CDR1 MNHNS and CDR2 SASEGT. The germline V and J ends were trimmed by 5 bases and 1 base, with 17 bases remaining between them. There are many counts of this clonotype. The V and J genes are TRBV6-1 and TRBJ2-5, with no clear D. The sample taken for sequencing was blood. The sequence derives from a woman in her late teens or twenties with Graves' ophthalmopathy. The CDR3 DNA is TGTGCCAGCAGTTATGAGTTGGGCAATCTCCAAGAGACCCAGTACTTC. Translating gives CASSYELGNLQETQYF.